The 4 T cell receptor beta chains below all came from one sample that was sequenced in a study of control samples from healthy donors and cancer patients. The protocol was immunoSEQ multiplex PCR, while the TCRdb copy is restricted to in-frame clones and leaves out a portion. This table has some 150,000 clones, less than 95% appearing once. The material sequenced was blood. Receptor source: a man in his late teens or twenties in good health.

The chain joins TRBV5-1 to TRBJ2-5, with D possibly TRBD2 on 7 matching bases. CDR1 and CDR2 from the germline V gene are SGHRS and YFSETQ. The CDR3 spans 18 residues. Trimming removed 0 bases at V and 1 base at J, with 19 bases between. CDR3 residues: CASSLDRLVRGPQETQYF. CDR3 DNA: TGCGCCAGCAGCTTGGATCGGCTAGTGCGGGGGCCCCAAGAGACCCAGTACTTC.

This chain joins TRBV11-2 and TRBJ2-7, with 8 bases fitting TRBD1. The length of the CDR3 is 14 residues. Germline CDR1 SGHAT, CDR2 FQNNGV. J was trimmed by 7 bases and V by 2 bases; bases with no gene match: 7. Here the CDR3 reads CASSLSLTGDEQYF. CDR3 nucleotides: TGTGCCAGCAGCTTATCCCTGACAGGGGATGAGCAGTACTTC.

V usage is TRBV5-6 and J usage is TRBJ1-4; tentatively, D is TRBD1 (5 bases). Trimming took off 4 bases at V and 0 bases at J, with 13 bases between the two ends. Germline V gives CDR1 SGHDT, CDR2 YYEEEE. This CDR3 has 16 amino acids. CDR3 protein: CASSPRQHPTNEKLFF. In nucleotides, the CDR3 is TGTGCCAGCAGCCCGAGACAGCACCCAACTAATGAAAAACTGTTTTTT.

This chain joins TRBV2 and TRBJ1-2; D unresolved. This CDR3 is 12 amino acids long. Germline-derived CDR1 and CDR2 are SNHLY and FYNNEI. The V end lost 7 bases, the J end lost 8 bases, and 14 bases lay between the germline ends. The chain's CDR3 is CASTQSTWGYTF. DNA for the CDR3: TGTGCCAGCACCCAAAGTACCTGGGGCTACACCTTC.